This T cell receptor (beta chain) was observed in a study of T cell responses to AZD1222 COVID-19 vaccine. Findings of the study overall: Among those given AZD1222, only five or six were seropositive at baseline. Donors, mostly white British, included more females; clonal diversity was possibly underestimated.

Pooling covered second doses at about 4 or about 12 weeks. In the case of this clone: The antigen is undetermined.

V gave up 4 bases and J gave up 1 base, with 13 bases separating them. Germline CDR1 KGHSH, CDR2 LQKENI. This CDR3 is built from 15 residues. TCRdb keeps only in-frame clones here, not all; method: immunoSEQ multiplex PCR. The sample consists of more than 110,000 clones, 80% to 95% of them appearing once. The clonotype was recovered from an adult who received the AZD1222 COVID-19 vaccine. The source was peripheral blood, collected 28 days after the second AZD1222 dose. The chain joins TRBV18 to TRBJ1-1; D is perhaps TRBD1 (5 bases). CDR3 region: CASSRDRDRNTEAFF. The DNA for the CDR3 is TGTGCCAGCTCACGGGACCGGGATCGGAACACTGAAGCTTTCTTT. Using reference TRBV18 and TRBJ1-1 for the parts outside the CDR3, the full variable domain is NAGVMQNPRHLVRRRGQEARLRCSPMKGHSHVYWYRQLPEEGLKFMVYLQKENIIDESGMPKERFSAEFPKEGPSILRIQQVVRGDSAAYFCASSRDRDRNTEAFFGQGTRLTVV.